These T cell receptor beta chains were read from a single sample in a study of blood T cell repertoires in COVID-19. The protocol was immunoSEQ multiplex PCR, while the TCRdb copy is restricted to in-frame clones and leaves out a portion. Of 150,000 to 200,000 clones listed, roughly 85% are singletons. Sequenced sample: peripheral blood. These receptors came from a human donor with acute or convalescent COVID-19. The donor label of this sample is uncertain. Both conserved end residues are trimmed from each CDR3. Each record gives: J gene, clone size, CDR3 length, V gene, CDR3 protein. Only part of the rows carry a size: once, few, many, or a class if the clone is expanded.

J: TRBJ2-7
size: .
length: 14
V: TRBV4-2
CDR3: ASSQDPGTGAYEQY

J: TRBJ1-1
size: .
length: 15
V: TRBV4-3
CDR3: ASSHALGVGEWNEAF

J: TRBJ2-1
size: few
length: 14
V: TRBV24-1
CDR3: ATSDFQRRGRHEQF

J: TRBJ1-3
size: .
length: 14
V: TRBV5-1
CDR3: ASSLWGVGSGNTIY

J: TRBJ1-2
size: .
length: 12
V: TRBV18
CDR3: ASSPMEGKRGYT

J: TRBJ2-1
size: .
length: 13
V: TRBV9
CDR3: ASSVDPVSYNEQF

J: TRBJ1-2
size: few
length: 11
V: TRBV6-5
CDR3: ASSLTGEYGYT

J: TRBJ1-5
size: .
length: 12
V: TRBV19
CDR3: ASSPGLFDQPQH

J: TRBJ2-1
size: .
length: 13
V: TRBV5-4
CDR3: ASSQPGGFLDEQF

J: TRBJ1-4
size: .
length: 13
V: TRBV18
CDR3: ASSPSGQGDEKLF

J: TRBJ1-1
size: .
length: 16
V: TRBV27
CDR3: ASSFLVVEGARRTEAF

J: TRBJ1-4
size: .
length: 12
V: TRBV2
CDR3: ASRPTGAREKLF

J: TRBJ1-1
size: .
length: 14
V: TRBV7-2
CDR3: ASSFDRRQGSTEAF

J: TRBJ1-1
size: .
length: 13
V: TRBV4-3
CDR3: ASSRGYTEYTEAF

J: TRBJ1-2
size: .
length: 9
V: TRBV11-3
CDR3: ASSRQNGYT

J: TRBJ1-1
size: .
length: 13
V: TRBV11-2
CDR3: ASSLVGGGNTEAF

J: TRBJ2-2
size: .
length: 13
V: TRBV24-1
CDR3: ATSDFGTTGRELF

J: TRBJ2-7
size: .
length: 12
V: TRBV28
CDR3: ASSPGGLAYEQY

J: TRBJ1-4
size: .
length: 12
V: TRBV6-6
CDR3: ASSYLPPREKLF

J: TRBJ1-6
size: .
length: 13
V: TRBV4-1
CDR3: ASSQSRGAGSPLH

J: TRBJ2-1
size: .
length: 13
V: TRBV9
CDR3: ASSVVAGGRHEQF

J: TRBJ2-5
size: .
length: 14
V: TRBV2
CDR3: ASSGSTSGNQETQY

J: TRBJ1-2
size: .
length: 13
V: TRBV14
CDR3: ASSQVGQGVGGYT

J: TRBJ1-1
size: .
length: 11
V: TRBV7-2
CDR3: ASSLGPSGEAF

J: TRBJ2-3
size: .
length: 14
V: TRBV5-4
CDR3: ASSSIPGQHTDTQY

J: TRBJ2-3
size: .
length: 11
V: TRBV24-1
CDR3: ATGGQGTDTQY

J: TRBJ1-2
size: .
length: 14
V: TRBV27
CDR3: ASSLYPPPGGYGYT

J: TRBJ2-3
size: .
length: 12
V: TRBV6-5
CDR3: ASSPRVATDTQY

J: TRBJ1-2
size: .
length: 9
V: TRBV12-3/TRBV12-4
CDR3: ASSGQYGYT

J: TRBJ2-3
size: .
length: 15
V: TRBV9
CDR3: ASSFLSSGGGTDTQY

J: TRBJ2-1
size: .
length: 14
V: TRBV18
CDR3: ASSPRTSGGQNEQF

J: TRBJ2-7
size: .
length: 17
V: TRBV7-2
CDR3: ASSLRGGQGSGGAREQY

J: TRBJ2-2
size: .
length: 13
V: TRBV11-3
CDR3: ASSGQGKGAGELF

J: TRBJ2-7
size: .
length: 10
V: TRBV28
CDR3: ASRQALYEQY

J: TRBJ2-2
size: .
length: 15
V: TRBV4-1
CDR3: ASSHGGALTNTGELF

J: TRBJ1-1
size: .
length: 13
V: TRBV5-5
CDR3: ASSLAGLLDGEAF

J: TRBJ1-2
size: .
length: 11
V: TRBV30
CDR3: AWSVDSNYGYT

J: TRBJ1-2
size: .
length: 10
V: TRBV28
CDR3: ASSREGYGYT

J: TRBJ2-7
size: .
length: 12
V: TRBV18
CDR3: ASSTPGQGYEQY

J: TRBJ2-5
size: .
length: 11
V: TRBV19
CDR3: ASRSRGDETQY

J: TRBJ2-4
size: .
length: 14
V: TRBV3-1/TRBV3-2
CDR3: ASSQLDTLAKNIQY

J: TRBJ2-7
size: .
length: 12
V: TRBV18
CDR3: ASSQGRGGVEQY

J: TRBJ2-7
size: .
length: 12
V: TRBV28
CDR3: ASRSGQGNYEQY

J: TRBJ1-2
size: .
length: 13
V: TRBV4-3
CDR3: ASSLSEGAHYGYT

J: TRBJ1-5
size: .
length: 12
V: TRBV6-5
CDR3: ASSYRRDNQPQH

J: TRBJ1-4
size: many
length: 14
V: TRBV7-9
CDR3: ASSDQGAATNEKLF

J: TRBJ2-2
size: .
length: 18
V: TRBV7-6
CDR3: ASSLVSQLAGRPSTGELF

J: TRBJ2-2
size: .
length: 11
V: TRBV30
CDR3: AWNEQGNGELF

J: TRBJ2-7
size: .
length: 12
V: TRBV5-1
CDR3: ASSPWTGDDEQY

J: TRBJ1-6
size: many
length: 14
V: TRBV6-5
CDR3: ASSYTKTGNNSPLH

J: TRBJ1-2
size: .
length: 11
V: TRBV16
CDR3: ASSSGQAHGYT

J: TRBJ1-2
size: .
length: 11
V: TRBV12-3/TRBV12-4
CDR3: ASRRQAQLGYT

J: TRBJ2-5
size: .
length: 13
V: TRBV7-2
CDR3: ASSPDSKRERTQY

J: TRBJ2-2
size: few
length: 15
V: TRBV5-6
CDR3: ASSGVFSKGLTGELF

J: TRBJ1-5
size: .
length: 11
V: TRBV28
CDR3: ASKVLGVQPQH